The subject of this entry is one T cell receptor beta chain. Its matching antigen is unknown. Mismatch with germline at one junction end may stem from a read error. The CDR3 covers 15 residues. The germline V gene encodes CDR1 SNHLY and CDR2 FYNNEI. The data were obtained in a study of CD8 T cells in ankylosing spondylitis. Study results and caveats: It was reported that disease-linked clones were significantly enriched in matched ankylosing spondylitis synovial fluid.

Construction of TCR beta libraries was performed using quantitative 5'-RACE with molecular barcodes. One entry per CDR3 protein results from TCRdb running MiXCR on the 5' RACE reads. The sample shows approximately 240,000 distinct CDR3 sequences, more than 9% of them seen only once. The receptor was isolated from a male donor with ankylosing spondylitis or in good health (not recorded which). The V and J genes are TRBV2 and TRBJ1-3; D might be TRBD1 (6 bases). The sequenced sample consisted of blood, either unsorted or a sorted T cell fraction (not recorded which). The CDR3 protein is CASQTDRLSGNTLYF. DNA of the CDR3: TGTGCCTCCCAGACAGACAGGCTCTCTGGAAACACCCTATATTTT. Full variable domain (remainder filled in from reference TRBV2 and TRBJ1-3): EPEVTQTPSHQVTQMGQEVILRCVPISNHLYFYWYRQILGQKVEFLVSFYNNEISEKSEIFDDQFSVERPDGSNFTLKIRSTKLEDSAMYFCASQTDRLSGNTLYFGEGSWLTVV.